Listed below are T cell receptor beta chains from one sample, sequenced in a study of shared clonotypes between healthy human individuals. Produced via immunoSEQ multiplex PCR; TCRdb's table is partial and in-frame only. The sample lists millions of clones; just over 90% were seen once. The sequenced sample consisted of naive CD4+ T cells from PBMCs. These receptors originate from a man between 18 and 35 years old in good health. Some clones in this sample may be carry-over from other donors' samples. Both conserved end residues are part of each CDR3. D genes are given only for firm matches.

d_call: .; j_call: TRBJ2-3; v_call: TRBV29-1; cdr3_length: 14; cdr3_nt: TGCAGCGTGAAGAGGGTTGCTAGCACAGATACGCAGTATTTT; cdr3_aa: CSVKRVASTDTQYF
d_call: .; j_call: TRBJ2-7; v_call: TRBV19; cdr3_length: 16; cdr3_nt: TGTGCCAGTAGTATATGGTCGGGGGACTTCTCCTACGAGCAGTACTTC; cdr3_aa: CASSIWSGDFSYEQYF
d_call: TRBD1; j_call: TRBJ1-5; v_call: TRBV28; cdr3_length: 17; cdr3_nt: TGTGCCAGCAGTTTGCGACAGGGGGCGATTAGCAATCAGCCCCAGCATTTT; cdr3_aa: CASSLRQGAISNQPQHF
d_call: TRBD2; j_call: TRBJ2-7; v_call: TRBV6-6; cdr3_length: 14; cdr3_nt: TGTGCCAGCAGTTATACGGGAGGGCCGTACGAGCAGTACTTC; cdr3_aa: CASSYTGGPYEQYF
d_call: .; j_call: TRBJ2-2; v_call: TRBV5-1; cdr3_length: 14; cdr3_nt: TGCGCCAGCAGCTTGGGGTGGAGCGCCGGGGAGCTGTTTTTT; cdr3_aa: CASSLGWSAGELFF
d_call: TRBD2; j_call: TRBJ2-7; v_call: TRBV9; cdr3_length: 16; cdr3_nt: TGTGCCAGCAGCGCCGACTTTAGCGGGAAGGTGGACGAGCAGTACTTC; cdr3_aa: CASSADFSGKVDEQYF
d_call: .; j_call: TRBJ1-4; v_call: TRBV6-1; cdr3_length: 15; cdr3_nt: TGTGCCAGCAGTGAAGCCTCCGGAGGGGGTGAAAAACTGTTTTTT; cdr3_aa: CASSEASGGGEKLFF
d_call: .; j_call: TRBJ1-2; v_call: TRBV29-1; cdr3_length: 15; cdr3_nt: TGCAGCGTTGCCCCCTTCGTAGAGGGGAGGAATGGCTACACCTTC; cdr3_aa: CSVAPFVEGRNGYTF
d_call: TRBD2; j_call: TRBJ2-1; v_call: TRBV6-1; cdr3_length: 15; cdr3_nt: TGTGCCAGCAGTGAATCTAGCGGTTCCTACAATGAGCAGTTCTTC; cdr3_aa: CASSESSGSYNEQFF
d_call: TRBD1; j_call: TRBJ2-5; v_call: TRBV9; cdr3_length: 18; cdr3_nt: TGTGCCAGCAGCGTAGCTCTTGGGGGACAGGGCGACCAAGAGACCCAGTACTTC; cdr3_aa: CASSVALGGQGDQETQYF
d_call: TRBD1; j_call: TRBJ2-7; v_call: TRBV28; cdr3_length: 15; cdr3_nt: TGTGCCAGCAGTCTAGGCGGGACAGGGGGCTACGAGCAGTACTTC; cdr3_aa: CASSLGGTGGYEQYF
d_call: .; j_call: TRBJ1-4; v_call: TRBV5-6; cdr3_length: 15; cdr3_nt: TGTGCCAGCAGCAGGGGGGACCTTGGTCATGAAAAACTGTTTTTT; cdr3_aa: CASSRGDLGHEKLFF
d_call: TRBD1; j_call: TRBJ1-4; v_call: TRBV7-7; cdr3_length: 18; cdr3_nt: TGTGCCAGCAGCCCCCGGGACAGGGGAGGACGGTCTAATGAAAAACTGTTTTTT; cdr3_aa: CASSPRDRGGRSNEKLFF
d_call: .; j_call: TRBJ1-3; v_call: TRBV28; cdr3_length: 13; cdr3_nt: TGTGCCAGCAGTTCCCAAGGGGAAACCACCATATATTTT; cdr3_aa: CASSSQGETTIYF
d_call: TRBD2; j_call: TRBJ2-6; v_call: TRBV5-4; cdr3_length: 20; cdr3_nt: TGTGCCAGCAGCTTGGCAGGGAGGGGCCTCGATAACTCTGGGGCCAACGTCCTGACTTTC; cdr3_aa: CASSLAGRGLDNSGANVLTF
d_call: .; j_call: TRBJ2-1; v_call: TRBV7-6; cdr3_length: 17; cdr3_nt: TGTGCCAGCAGCAGGAGGTACCGGGGCGAATCCTACAATGAGCAGTTCTTC; cdr3_aa: CASSRRYRGESYNEQFF